These T cell receptor beta chains were read from a single sample in a study of cytomegalovirus exposure and HLA in healthy donors. The method was immunoSEQ multiplex PCR; TCRdb's version includes in-frame clones alone and lacks a portion of them. The table lists about 170,000 clones, about 81% of them singletons. Sequencing was performed on PBMCs. Receptors originate from a woman under 30 in good health and CMV-seronegative. CDR3s include the opening cysteine and the closing phenylalanine or tryptophan. The order of the fields is V gene, clone size, D gene, J gene, CDR3 DNA, CDR3 protein. The D gene is left open where the match is weak. The size field is filled for only some rows; it gives once, few, many or a size class.

TRBV13	.	.	TRBJ1-2	TGTGCCAGCAGCTTAGGGACGGGTAACTATGGCTACACCTTC	CASSLGTGNYGYTF
TRBV18	few	.	TRBJ2-4	TGTGCCAGCTCACCAACGGCCACGGGAGCCAAAAACATTCAGTACTTC	CASSPTATGAKNIQYF
TRBV11-1	once	TRBD2	TRBJ2-1	TGTGCCAGCAGCGTGACTAGCGGGAGGTCCTACAATGAGCAGTTCTTC	CASSVTSGRSYNEQFF
TRBV7-9	.	.	TRBJ1-1	TGTGCCAGCAGCTTGATGCAGGTGGTCGACACTGAAGCTTTCTTT	CASSLMQVVDTEAFF
TRBV7-9	.	TRBD2	TRBJ2-3	TGTGCCAGCAGCTTCTGGACTAGCGTGGATACGCAGTATTTT	CASSFWTSVDTQYF
TRBV2	few	.	TRBJ2-4	TGTGCCAGCAGTGAAGGTTTTCAGGGTCTAGCCAAAAACATTCAGTACTTC	CASSEGFQGLAKNIQYF
TRBV7-6	.	.	TRBJ1-4	TGTGCCAGCAGCCCCGGGACTCTCGGAGAAAAACTGTTTTTT	CASSPGTLGEKLFF
TRBV19	.	.	TRBJ1-4	TGTGCCAGTAGATCCGCGGCTGCAACTAATGAAAAACTGTTTTTT	CASRSAAATNEKLFF
TRBV27	.	.	TRBJ1-5	TGTGCCAGCAGCGCGACAGTCCTAGGCCAGCCCCAGCATTTT	CASSATVLGQPQHF
TRBV2	few	.	TRBJ1-4	TGTGCCAGCAGTAAATTCAGAACAACTAATGAAAAACTGTTTTTT	CASSKFRTTNEKLFF
TRBV7-7	.	.	TRBJ1-2	TGTGCTAGCAGAAACTACTCCTGGGGGCCTCTATGTAGGGGCTACACCTTC	CASRNYSWGPLCRGYTF
TRBV6-9	.	TRBD1	TRBJ2-2	TGTGCCAGTCCGCGGGACAGGGAAACCGGGGAGCTGTTTTTT	CASPRDRETGELFF
TRBV7-8	.	TRBD1	TRBJ2-3	TGTGCCAGCAGCCTACTAGCAGGGGGCGGCAGGGGGCAGTATTTT	CASSLLAGGGRGQYF
TRBV5-6	.	TRBD1	TRBJ2-1	TGTGCCAGCAGCTTCCCCGCTTACAGGGGGGCCCCTCCGAACAATGAGCAGTTCTTC	CASSFPAYRGAPPNNEQFF
TRBV2	.	TRBD1	TRBJ2-7	TGTGCCAGCACCCAGGGGGCAAGGGAGCAGTACTTC	CASTQGAREQYF
TRBV28	.	.	TRBJ1-5	TGTGCCAGCAGTTTAGCCTTACTCGCTAGCAATCAGCCCCAGCATTTT	CASSLALLASNQPQHF
TRBV6-1	.	.	TRBJ1-6	TGTGCCACCACGCTGGCATTTTATAATTCACCCCTCCACTTT	CATTLAFYNSPLHF
TRBV5-1	.	.	TRBJ1-1	TGCGCCAGCAGCTTGGTTTCGGGGGGTGAAGCTTTCTTT	CASSLVSGGEAFF
TRBV19	.	.	TRBJ2-7	TGTGCCAGTAGTATATGGCGGGACGGCTCCTACGAGCAGTACTTC	CASSIWRDGSYEQYF
TRBV7-9	.	TRBD2	TRBJ2-5	TGTTCCAGCAGCCTACGTTGGACTAGTCGGGAGACCCAGTACTTC	CSSSLRWTSRETQYF
TRBV11-2	.	TRBD2	TRBJ2-3	TGTGCCAGCAGCTCAGCGCGGGGGGCAGATACGCAGTATTTT	CASSSARGADTQYF
TRBV2	few	TRBD1	TRBJ1-2	TGTGCCACGAGGGACAGGGGATTACACGGCTACACCTTC	CATRDRGLHGYTF
TRBV27	.	.	TRBJ1-5	TGTGCCAGCAGTTCCAGGCAGAATCAGCCCCAGCATTTT	CASSSRQNQPQHF
TRBV18	.	.	TRBJ1-2	TGTGCCAGCTCACCGCCTTCATCAAGGGGTTTTGGTTACTATGGCTACACCTTC	CASSPPSSRGFGYYGYTF
TRBV4-1	.	.	TRBJ2-7	TGCGCCAGCAGCCAAGAGAATACCGACAGTCTTAGGGAGCAGTACTTC	CASSQENTDSLREQYF
TRBV5-1	.	TRBD1	TRBJ2-2	TGCGCCAGCAGCGGTTGGACAGGGGGCACCGGGGAGCTGTTTTTT	CASSGWTGGTGELFF
TRBV6-5	.	.	TRBJ1-5	TGTGCCAGCAGTCCGCGAGGGTACAGCAATCAGCCCCAGCATTTT	CASSPRGYSNQPQHF
TRBV6-6	.	TRBD1	TRBJ1-5	TGTGCCAGCAGTCGGACAGGAATAGTCGATCAGCCCCAGCATTTT	CASSRTGIVDQPQHF
TRBV27	.	.	TRBJ2-1	TGTGCCAGCAGGGAGGGGCAGGGCCGATACAATGAGCAGTTCTTC	CASREGQGRYNEQFF
TRBV7-9	.	.	TRBJ2-5	TGTGCCAGCAGCCGACAGAGCCAAGAGACCCAGTACTTC	CASSRQSQETQYF
TRBV11-2	.	TRBD1	TRBJ2-1	TGTGCCAGCAGCTCTAGGGGATGGGACAGAACTTACAATGAGCAGTTCTTC	CASSSRGWDRTYNEQFF
TRBV10-3	.	.	TRBJ2-6	TGTGCCATCAGGGATCCAGGGTCTGGGGCCAACGTCCTGACTTTC	CAIRDPGSGANVLTF
TRBV6-4	.	TRBD2	TRBJ2-1	TGTGCCAGCAGTGGACTAGCGGGGGGGAATGAGCAGTTCTTC	CASSGLAGGNEQFF
TRBV27	.	TRBD2	TRBJ2-1	TGTGCCAGCAGTTTATTTATTAGCGGGAGTTACAATGAGCAGTTCTTC	CASSLFISGSYNEQFF
TRBV18	few	TRBD1	TRBJ1-5	TGTGCCAGCTCACCGGGACAGAGCAATCAGCCCCAGCATTTT	CASSPGQSNQPQHF
TRBV27	.	.	TRBJ1-2	TGTGCCAGCAGTTATGCACAGGGTGCCTATGGCTACACCTTC	CASSYAQGAYGYTF
TRBV18	.	TRBD1	TRBJ2-2	TGTGCCAGCTCACCAGACAGGGCCCTTTATGGCGGGGAGCTGTTTTTT	CASSPDRALYGGELFF
TRBV14	.	.	TRBJ2-7	TGTGCCAGCAGCCATATCTTGACAGGAGACTCCTACGAGCAGTACTTC	CASSHILTGDSYEQYF
TRBV9	.	.	TRBJ1-5	TGTGCCAGTGCGCGGGGGGAGAATAGCAATCAGCCCCAGCATTTT	CASARGENSNQPQHF
TRBV29-1	once	TRBD1	TRBJ2-1	TGCAGCGGGGCCATCGGGACAGGAAAATACAATGAGCAGTTCTTC	CSGAIGTGKYNEQFF
TRBV12-5	.	TRBD1	TRBJ2-2	TGTGCTAGTGGTGGGGACAGGGAGGCCGGGGAGCTGTTTTTT	CASGGDREAGELFF
TRBV5-1	.	TRBD1	TRBJ2-5	TGCGCCAGCAGCTTGGCGGAACAGGGGAGAGAGACCCAGTACTTC	CASSLAEQGRETQYF
TRBV2	.	.	TRBJ1-5	TGTGCCAGCAGTCCCCCCCCCAGGGGCGGGAATCAGCCCCAGCATTTT	CASSPPPRGGNQPQHF
TRBV9	.	TRBD1	TRBJ1-2	TGTGCCAGCAGCGTCAATTTAAGGGACAGGGAAGATGGCTACACCTTC	CASSVNLRDREDGYTF
TRBV10-3	.	TRBD1	TRBJ1-1	TGTGCCATCAGTGGACAGGGAGCTATGAACACTGAAGCTTTCTTT	CAISGQGAMNTEAFF
TRBV7-9	.	.	TRBJ2-7	TGTGCCAGCAGCCGCGGGACGGACTACGAGCAGTACTTC	CASSRGTDYEQYF
TRBV25-1	.	.	TRBJ2-3	TGTGCCAGCAGTGACACGACAGTCTCTAGCACAGATACGCAGTATTTT	CASSDTTVSSTDTQYF
TRBV6-5	.	TRBD1	TRBJ2-7	TGTGCCAGCAGTTCCGGACAGGGCGCCTACGAGCAGTACTTC	CASSSGQGAYEQYF
TRBV29-1	.	TRBD1	TRBJ2-7	TGCAGCGTTGTAGGGGACAGGGTTCAGGAGCAGTACTTC	CSVVGDRVQEQYF
TRBV19	once	TRBD1	TRBJ1-5	TGTGCCAGTAGCTCTGACAGGGCAGGCAATCAGCCCCAGCATTTT	CASSSDRAGNQPQHF
TRBV13	few	TRBD2	TRBJ2-1	TGTGCCAGCAGCTCCATAGCGGGAGTAGTTAATGAGCAGTTCTTC	CASSSIAGVVNEQFF
TRBV6-1	.	TRBD2	TRBJ2-1	TGTGCCAGCAGTTCGACTAGCGGGAGTGGGAATGAGCAGTTCTTC	CASSSTSGSGNEQFF
TRBV7-9	.	TRBD1	TRBJ1-2	TGTGCCAGCAGCTTATTCGCGGACAGGCGGGACTATGGCTACACCTTC	CASSLFADRRDYGYTF
TRBV19	.	TRBD1	TRBJ1-2	TGTGCCAGTAGTACCCCTCCTGGACAGGGGGTTCACTATGGCTACACCTTC	CASSTPPGQGVHYGYTF
TRBV9	.	.	TRBJ2-7	TGTGCCAGCGGGAGGCAGGCCCCTTACGAGCAGTACTTC	CASGRQAPYEQYF